The 20 T cell receptor beta chains reported below all come from one sample, sequenced in a study of molecular identifiers for immune sequencing clone quantification. TCRdb re-called the PCR reads with MiXCR, one entry per CDR3 protein. This sample has approximately 100,000 distinct CDR3 sequences; 36% occur once, and the top ten carry around 4%. The source material was naive CD8+ T cells from blood, with Jurkat cell RNA spiked in. Subset defined: FACS-sorted CD8+CD4-CCR7+CD45RA+ naive T cells. The receptor set was obtained from a human donor in good health. Some libraries in this study had Jurkat cell RNA spiked in.

Turning to this clonotype: This clone may be a read error of a much larger clone one base away. This is likely a read error, given that the CDR3 carries no conserved phenylalanine or tryptophan at its end. The CDR3 loop reads CASSFWVSQETQYI. CDR3 in DNA: TGTGCCAGCAGCTTTTGGGTCTCCCAAGAGACCCAGTACATC. This chain uses TRBV11-2 with TRBJ2-5; D is ambiguous. The CDR3 consists of 14 residues. CDR1 SGHAT and CDR2 FQNNGV come from the germline V gene. Deletions cut 3 bases from V and 1 base from J, with 9 bases between.

The chain employs TRBV4-3 and TRBJ2-3, with 12 bases identical to TRBD2. Germline CDR1 LGHNA, CDR2 YSLEER. Germline trimming cut 0 bases from V and 3 bases from J; bases unmatched to any gene: 4. The CDR3 spans 17 residues. The CDR3 loop reads CASSQETSGSWTDTQYF. The CDR3 nucleotides are TGCGCCAGCAGCCAAGAGACTAGCGGGAGTTGGACAGATACGCAGTATTTT.

Regarding this clonotype: This may arise from a read error, as a much more abundant clone is one base away. This sequence joins TRBV28 and TRBJ1-1; 7 nucleotides line up with TRBD1. The CDR3 is 14 residues long. Germline V gene sequence: CDR1 MDHEN, CDR2 SYDVKM. As DNA, the CDR3 is TGTGCCGGCAGGAGACAGGGTTTTAACACTGAAGCTTTCTTT. Translating gives CAGRRQGFNTEAFF.

The rearrangement joins TRBV5-6 to TRBJ1-5; the match to TRBD1 covers 9 bases. Germline assignment: CDR1 SGHDT and CDR2 YYEEEE. V gave up 2 bases and J gave up 1 base; unmatched junction bases: 1. The CDR3 is made up of 15 amino acids. Written as DNA, the CDR3 is TGTGCCAGCAGCTTACAGGGGGCGAGCAATCAGCCCCAGCATTTT. This encodes CASSLQGASNQPQHF.

This chain uses TRBV20-1 with TRBJ2-5, with D perhaps TRBD1 or TRBD2 (6 bases each). The V end was cut by 3 bases, the J end by 5 bases, with 19 bases between. Per the germline V gene, CDR1 is DFQATT and CDR2 is SNEGSKA (reference sequence). This CDR3 has 15 residues. CDR3 DNA: TGCAGTGCTAGCCCCACTAGGGGGGTCTTGGAGACCCAGTACTTC. This translates into CSASPTRGVLETQYF.

This clonotype occurred a few times. This may stem from a read error, because a much larger clone lies one nucleotide away. The CDR3 loop is CASSLTGTNTQYF. In DNA form, the CDR3 reads TGTGCCAGCAGCTTAACAGGGACCAATACGCAGTATTTT. The rearrangement links TRBV7-3 to TRBJ2-3; D possibly uses TRBD1 or TRBD2 (5 bases each). V was trimmed by 0 bases and J by 7 bases, leaving 8 bases between them. This CDR3 has 13 residues. Germline V gene lookup returns CDR1 SGHTA and CDR2 FQGTGA.

This clonotype was counted between two and nine times. V gene TRBV24-1 combines with J gene TRBJ2-5; D uncertain. Germline V CDR1 and CDR2: KGHDR, SFDVKD. There are 17 residues in the CDR3. V lost 4 bases and J 2 bases, leaving 19 bases between the germline ends. This CDR3 reads CATSEAPSTIAQETQYF. The CDR3 nucleotides are TGTGCCACCAGTGAGGCACCTTCAACGATCGCGCAAGAGACCCAGTACTTC.

The chain combines TRBV20-1 with TRBJ2-1; the match to TRBD2 covers 7 bases. Trimming cost V 0 bases and J 0 bases; bases outside gene matches: 2. The CDR3 extends over 15 amino acids. Germline CDR1 DFQATT, CDR2 SNEGSKA (reference sequence). The CDR3 reads CSAREAGDSYNEQFF. CDR3 bases: TGCAGTGCTAGAGAGGCGGGGGACTCCTACAATGAGCAGTTCTTC.

This clonotype was recorded a few times. The chain links TRBV5-6 to TRBJ2-2; D gene ambiguous. CDR1 and CDR2 (germline): SGHDT, YYEEEE. V lost 4 bases and J 4 bases, leaving 17 bases between the germline ends. The CDR3 consists of 16 residues. CDR3 nucleotide sequence: TGTGCCAGCAGCCACAGTAATAGACCCAGCACCGGGGAGCTGTTTTTT. Amino acid sequence: CASSHSNRPSTGELFF.

The chain links TRBV28 to TRBJ2-7, with D perhaps matching TRBD2 (6 bases). The germline V and J ends were trimmed by 7 bases and 5 bases, with 15 bases remaining between them. There are 13 residues in the CDR3. Germline V CDR1 and CDR2: MDHEN, SYDVKM. DNA of the CDR3: TGTGCCAGCACCCGAGGCGGAGGGGACGAGCAGTACTTC. Its protein is CASTRGGGDEQYF.

The sample holds a few counts of this clonotype. The chain combines TRBV11-1 with TRBJ2-7; a weak D match, TRBD2 (6 bases). The CDR3 is 15 amino acids. Trimming stripped 5 bases from V and 5 bases from J, with 19 bases between. CDR1 and CDR2 from the germline V gene are SGHAT and FQDESV (reference sequence). Here the CDR3 reads CASSPGSSGGNEQYF. CDR3 in DNA: TGTGCCAGCAGCCCAGGTAGTAGCGGAGGGAACGAGCAGTACTTC.

This clonotype was recorded a few times. The rearrangement links TRBV15 to TRBJ1-4; D is uncertain. CDR3 length: 11 amino acids. V was trimmed by 5 bases and J by 12 bases, leaving 10 bases between them. Germline-derived CDR1 and CDR2 are LNHNV and YYDKDF (reference sequence). The CDR3 loop is CATSVSSELFF. DNA for the CDR3: TGTGCCACCAGCGTCTCATCGGAACTGTTTTTT.

This clonotype was counted between two and nine times. CDR3 amino acids: CASRISRDESYEQYF. The DNA for the CDR3 is TGTGCCAGCAGAATTTCACGGGACGAATCCTACGAGCAGTACTTC. The gene calls are TRBV28 and TRBJ2-7; D is possibly TRBD1 or TRBD2 (5 bases each). The CDR3 loop spans 15 amino acids. Trimming cost V 6 bases and J 1 base, with 16 bases left between them. Germline lookup yields CDR1 MDHEN and CDR2 SYDVKM.

The chain links TRBV28 to TRBJ1-5; D is uncertain. Germline CDR1 reads MDHEN; CDR2 reads SYDVKM. V was shortened by 6 bases and J by 1 base, with 25 bases between the two germline ends. This CDR3 is 19 amino acids long. The CDR3 spells CASSLPFVAVEVSNQPQHF. The CDR3, as DNA: TGTGCCAGCAGCTTGCCGTTTGTGGCAGTTGAGGTGAGCAATCAGCCCCAGCATTTT. The whole variable domain, remainder taken from reference TRBV28 and TRBJ1-5, is DVKVTQSSRYLVKRTGEKVFLECVQDMDHENMFWYRQDPGLGLRLIYFSYDVKMKEKGDIPEGYSVSREKKERFSLILESASTNQTSMYLCASSLPFVAVEVSNQPQHFGDGTRLSIL.

This clonotype has only a few counts. The chain is built from TRBV5-8 and TRBJ2-7; 11 nucleotides agree with TRBD2. This CDR3 is 17 amino acids long. The ends lost 0 bases at V and 2 bases at J; junction bases unmatched: 7. Germline loops: CDR1 SGHTS, CDR2 YDEGEE. CDR3 in DNA: TGTGCCAGCAGCTTGGAAAGTCTAGCGGGAGGACCCTACGAGCAGTACTTC. Its protein product is CASSLESLAGGPYEQYF.

There are a few counts of this clonotype. The chain joins TRBV28 to TRBJ1-2; no clear D gene. V lost 5 bases, J lost 0 bases, and 19 bases lay in between. The germline gives CDR1 MDHEN, CDR2 SYDVKM. The CDR3 extends over 17 amino acids. CDR3 sequence: CASSVATDASSNYGYTF. The CDR3 DNA follows: TGTGCCAGCAGTGTAGCGACTGATGCGTCCTCTAACTATGGCTACACCTTC.

For this clonotype: A much larger clone differs from this one at a single base, so this may be a read error. This chain joins TRBV4-1 and TRBJ1-4, with 9 bases fitting TRBD1. The CDR3 contains 16 residues. The germline CDR1 and CDR2 sequences are MGHRA and YSYEKL. CDR3 nucleotides: TGCGCCAGCCGCCAAGACCGGGACAGGGAGGATGAAAAACTGTTTTTT. This sequence encodes CASRQDRDREDEKLFF.

A remark on this clonotype: Lacking the conserved final phenylalanine or tryptophan, this CDR3 likely reflects a read error. The chain is built from TRBV14 and TRBJ2-7, with TRBD1 matching over 11 bases. CDR1 SGHDN and CDR2 FVKESK come from the germline V gene. The CDR3 loop spans 14 amino acids. V lost 5 bases and J lost 4; bases outside the gene matches: 4. The CDR3 protein is CASSFGTGGYEQYI. In nucleotides, the CDR3 is TGTGCCAGCAGCTTCGGGACAGGGGGATACGAGCAGTACATC.

A note on this clonotype: This may stem from a read error, because a much larger clone lies one nucleotide away. The conserved phenylalanine or tryptophan is not found at the CDR3 terminus, so this likely reflects a read error. The rearrangement joins TRBV4-3 to TRBJ2-5, with D hard to call. Germline lookup yields CDR1 LGHNA and CDR2 YSLEER. The ends were cut back, 0 bases at V and 4 bases at J, with 12 bases in the middle. CDR3 length: 15 residues. CDR3 in amino acids: CASSQDRSSRETQYL. CDR3 coding DNA: TGCGCCAGCAGCCAAGATAGGTCCAGCCGAGAGACCCAGTACCTC.

On this clonotype: A much larger clone differs by one base, so this may be a read error. The CDR3 DNA reads TGTGCCCGCAGTTTACTGGGGGGTCGGCCCCAGCATTTT. Translation gives CARSLLGGRPQHF. This chain connects TRBV28 to TRBJ1-5, with TRBD1 as a possible D gene (5 bases). Germline V gene data show CDR1 as MDHEN and CDR2 as SYDVKM. This CDR3 has 13 amino acids.